The rows below give T cell receptor beta chains drawn from one sample of a study of OX40 agonist ivuxolimab in advanced cancers. The repertoire was sequenced with immunoSEQ multiplex PCR; TCRdb's copy has only in-frame clones and lacks some. The repertoire holds 50,000 or so clones, about 89% seen once, with around 12% in the top ten. Specimen: CD4+ or CD8+ T cells sorted from blood, collected in a trial of the OX40 agonist ivuxolimab. Every receptor here comes from an adult with an advanced solid tumor such as melanoma, head and neck, liver or kidney cancer. Both conserved end residues are part of each CDR3. The order of the fields is J gene, V gene, D gene, clone size, CDR3 DNA, CDR3 protein. The D gene is left open where the match is weak. Size is omitted from some rows. Given values are once, few, many or a class for expanded clones.

j_call: TRBJ1-1
v_call: TRBV28
d_call: NA
clone_size: once
cdr3_nt: TGTGCCAGCAGCCCGCGGGAACCCATGAACACTGAAGCTTTCTTT
cdr3_aa: CASSPREPMNTEAFF

j_call: TRBJ1-2
v_call: TRBV27
d_call: NA
clone_size: NA
cdr3_nt: TGTGCCGCGGGTTTGGGTTTGTTCTATGGCTACACCTTC
cdr3_aa: CAAGLGLFYGYTF

j_call: TRBJ2-3
v_call: TRBV11-3
d_call: NA
clone_size: NA
cdr3_nt: TGTGCCAGCAGCTTGGAACGCACAGATACGCAGTATTTT
cdr3_aa: CASSLERTDTQYF

j_call: TRBJ1-3
v_call: TRBV9
d_call: NA
clone_size: NA
cdr3_nt: TGTGCCAGCAGCGTAGATCTGGGTTCTGGAAACACCATATATTTT
cdr3_aa: CASSVDLGSGNTIYF

j_call: TRBJ2-7
v_call: TRBV5-1
d_call: NA
clone_size: NA
cdr3_nt: TGCGCCAGCAGCTATGAAAATTACGAGCAGTACTTC
cdr3_aa: CASSYENYEQYF

j_call: TRBJ2-7
v_call: TRBV18
d_call: NA
clone_size: NA
cdr3_nt: TGTGCCAGCTCACGAAATTACGAGCAGTACTTC
cdr3_aa: CASSRNYEQYF

j_call: TRBJ2-5
v_call: TRBV5-1
d_call: NA
clone_size: NA
cdr3_nt: TGCGCCAGCAGCTTAGTGACAGATCAAGAGACCCAGTACTTC
cdr3_aa: CASSLVTDQETQYF

j_call: TRBJ2-3
v_call: TRBV2
d_call: TRBD1
clone_size: once
cdr3_nt: TGTGCCAGCAGACGACAGGGGGGCACAGATACGCAGTATTTT
cdr3_aa: CASRRQGGTDTQYF

j_call: TRBJ2-7
v_call: TRBV20-1
d_call: NA
clone_size: NA
cdr3_nt: TGCAGTGCTAGAGAGGACGAGCAGTACTTC
cdr3_aa: CSAREDEQYF

j_call: TRBJ2-7
v_call: TRBV5-4
d_call: TRBD2
clone_size: NA
cdr3_nt: TGTGCCAGCAGCTCTAGCGGGGGGGCCCCCTACGAGCAGTACTTC
cdr3_aa: CASSSSGGAPYEQYF

j_call: TRBJ1-1
v_call: TRBV5-1
d_call: NA
clone_size: NA
cdr3_nt: TGCGCCAGCAGCCTAGGATCTGGGGGCGCGGGTTTATACACTGAAGCTTTCTTT
cdr3_aa: CASSLGSGGAGLYTEAFF

j_call: TRBJ2-4
v_call: TRBV5-1
d_call: NA
clone_size: NA
cdr3_nt: TGCGCCAGCAGCTTGGGACCTATCCGAGCCAAAAACATTCAGTACTTC
cdr3_aa: CASSLGPIRAKNIQYF

j_call: TRBJ2-7
v_call: TRBV4-1
d_call: TRBD2
clone_size: NA
cdr3_nt: TGCGCCAGCAGCCACGGACTAGCGGGAGGAGGCGACGAGCAGTACTTC
cdr3_aa: CASSHGLAGGGDEQYF

j_call: TRBJ1-3
v_call: TRBV2
d_call: NA
clone_size: NA
cdr3_nt: TGTGCCAGCAGGACGGGTACTGCCTACTCTGGAAACACCATATATTTT
cdr3_aa: CASRTGTAYSGNTIYF

j_call: TRBJ2-3
v_call: TRBV5-1
d_call: TRBD2
clone_size: NA
cdr3_nt: TGCGCCAGCAGCTTATCCGGGACTAGCGAAGATACGCAGTATTTT
cdr3_aa: CASSLSGTSEDTQYF

j_call: TRBJ2-7
v_call: TRBV10-3
d_call: TRBD2
clone_size: NA
cdr3_nt: TGTGCCATCAGGCCGGGACTAGACTCCTACGAGCAGTACTTC
cdr3_aa: CAIRPGLDSYEQYF

j_call: TRBJ2-2
v_call: TRBV7-7
d_call: NA
clone_size: NA
cdr3_nt: TGTGCTAGCAGCCCACAGGCCTCGAACACCGGGGAGCTGTTTTTT
cdr3_aa: CASSPQASNTGELFF

j_call: TRBJ1-1
v_call: TRBV2
d_call: NA
clone_size: NA
cdr3_nt: TGTGCCAGCAGTTCCGGGTTGAACACTGAAGCTTTCTTT
cdr3_aa: CASSSGLNTEAFF

j_call: TRBJ1-2
v_call: TRBV6-5
d_call: NA
clone_size: once
cdr3_nt: TGTGCCAGCAATTGGGCGGAGCCCGACTATGGCTACACCTTC
cdr3_aa: CASNWAEPDYGYTF

j_call: TRBJ2-1
v_call: TRBV7-9
d_call: TRBD1
clone_size: NA
cdr3_nt: TGTGCCATCCCGGACAGGGGCTCCTACAATGAGCAGTTCTTC
cdr3_aa: CAIPDRGSYNEQFF

j_call: TRBJ2-7
v_call: TRBV6-6
d_call: TRBD2
clone_size: NA
cdr3_nt: TGTGCCAGCAATCCCGGGACTACACAAAACGAGCAGTACTTC
cdr3_aa: CASNPGTTQNEQYF

j_call: TRBJ1-2
v_call: TRBV7-8
d_call: NA
clone_size: NA
cdr3_nt: TGTGCCAGCAGCTTAGGCGGGCAGATTTACGGCTATGGCTACACCTTC
cdr3_aa: CASSLGGQIYGYGYTF

j_call: TRBJ2-7
v_call: TRBV5-1
d_call: NA
clone_size: NA
cdr3_nt: TGCGCCAGCAGCCTATCATCCGGGAGCCCCGGGTACGAGCAGTACTTC
cdr3_aa: CASSLSSGSPGYEQYF

j_call: TRBJ2-3
v_call: TRBV9
d_call: NA
clone_size: NA
cdr3_nt: TGTGCCAGCAGCGTAGGGGTCGGGCCTGGAGGCACAGATACGCAGTATTTT
cdr3_aa: CASSVGVGPGGTDTQYF

j_call: TRBJ2-7
v_call: TRBV5-4
d_call: NA
clone_size: NA
cdr3_nt: TGTGCCAGCAGCTTGTCAGGCACGGGTTCTCACGAGCAGTACTTC
cdr3_aa: CASSLSGTGSHEQYF

j_call: TRBJ2-7
v_call: TRBV6-5
d_call: NA
clone_size: NA
cdr3_nt: TGTGCCAGCAGTTACGGGGACGGACACGAGCAGTACTTC
cdr3_aa: CASSYGDGHEQYF

j_call: TRBJ1-6
v_call: TRBV15
d_call: TRBD1
clone_size: few
cdr3_nt: TGTGCCACCAGCAGAGGGGACAGGGACTCACCCCTCCACTTT
cdr3_aa: CATSRGDRDSPLHF

j_call: TRBJ2-7
v_call: TRBV6-6
d_call: TRBD1
clone_size: NA
cdr3_nt: TGTGCCAGCAGTCTTGGGACAGGGGGGAAATCCTACGAGCAGTACTTC
cdr3_aa: CASSLGTGGKSYEQYF

j_call: TRBJ2-7
v_call: TRBV2
d_call: TRBD1
clone_size: NA
cdr3_nt: TGTGCCAGCAGTGAACAGGGGGTCTCCTACGAGCAGTACTTC
cdr3_aa: CASSEQGVSYEQYF

j_call: TRBJ2-1
v_call: TRBV10-1
d_call: TRBD2
clone_size: NA
cdr3_nt: TGCGCCAGCAGTGATAGGCTAGCGGGAGCTGGTACTGGGCAGTTCTTC
cdr3_aa: CASSDRLAGAGTGQFF

j_call: TRBJ2-1
v_call: TRBV7-3
d_call: TRBD1
clone_size: NA
cdr3_nt: TGTGCCAGCAGCCCCGACAGGGAATTTGAGCAGTTCTTC
cdr3_aa: CASSPDREFEQFF

j_call: TRBJ2-3
v_call: TRBV27
d_call: NA
clone_size: NA
cdr3_nt: TGTGCCAGCGGCCTACAGGTTCCCACAGATACGCAGTATTTT
cdr3_aa: CASGLQVPTDTQYF

j_call: TRBJ1-3
v_call: TRBV5-1
d_call: NA
clone_size: NA
cdr3_nt: TGCGCCAGCAGCCCAGGAGGGGACGGAAACACCATATATTTT
cdr3_aa: CASSPGGDGNTIYF

j_call: TRBJ2-4
v_call: TRBV5-6
d_call: NA
clone_size: NA
cdr3_nt: TGTGCCAGCAGCACGGGCCGGGACACAGTCTACTTC
cdr3_aa: CASSTGRDTVYF

j_call: TRBJ1-2
v_call: TRBV6-1
d_call: TRBD1
clone_size: NA
cdr3_nt: TGTGCCACCAAGGGACAGGGGGCGAGGTATGGCTACACCTTC
cdr3_aa: CATKGQGARYGYTF

j_call: TRBJ2-3
v_call: TRBV7-9
d_call: TRBD2
clone_size: NA
cdr3_nt: TGTGCCAGCAGCTTTCGACTCTATAGCGGGCCTACAGATACGCAGTATTTT
cdr3_aa: CASSFRLYSGPTDTQYF

j_call: TRBJ1-3
v_call: TRBV7-9
d_call: NA
clone_size: NA
cdr3_nt: TGTGCCAGCAGCCCACTCGGACCGGGGAACACCATATATTTT
cdr3_aa: CASSPLGPGNTIYF

j_call: TRBJ1-1
v_call: TRBV28
d_call: NA
clone_size: NA
cdr3_nt: TGTGCCAGCAGTTTAGTAGGGGATGAAGCTTTCTTT
cdr3_aa: CASSLVGDEAFF

j_call: TRBJ1-2
v_call: TRBV15
d_call: NA
clone_size: NA
cdr3_nt: TGTGCCACCAGCAGTCCGTTTGTGGACAAGACCCGCTATGGCTACACCTTC
cdr3_aa: CATSSPFVDKTRYGYTF

j_call: TRBJ2-7
v_call: TRBV18
d_call: TRBD2
clone_size: NA
cdr3_nt: TGTGCCAGCTCACCCCCGCGGGGGGCTGGGGAGCAGTACTTC
cdr3_aa: CASSPPRGAGEQYF

j_call: TRBJ2-2
v_call: TRBV5-1
d_call: NA
clone_size: NA
cdr3_nt: TGCGCCAGCTGTCGGGCCCTGAACACCGGGGAGCTGTTTTTT
cdr3_aa: CASCRALNTGELFF

j_call: TRBJ1-1
v_call: TRBV25-1
d_call: NA
clone_size: NA
cdr3_nt: TGTGCCAGCACTGACAGAGTGAACACTGAAGCTTTCTTT
cdr3_aa: CASTDRVNTEAFF

j_call: TRBJ2-7
v_call: TRBV2
d_call: NA
clone_size: NA
cdr3_nt: TGTGCCAGCACGAGGATAGCGGCGTCCTACGAGCAGTACTTC
cdr3_aa: CASTRIAASYEQYF

j_call: TRBJ2-1
v_call: TRBV4-2
d_call: NA
clone_size: once
cdr3_nt: TGTGCCAGCAGCCAAGACCTAGCACCCTACAATGAGCAGTTCTTC
cdr3_aa: CASSQDLAPYNEQFF

j_call: TRBJ2-1
v_call: TRBV19
d_call: TRBD2
clone_size: NA
cdr3_nt: TGTGCCAGTAGTATAGTAGTTGGAGCGGGGGTCTACAATGAGCAGTTCTTC
cdr3_aa: CASSIVVGAGVYNEQFF

j_call: TRBJ2-2
v_call: TRBV5-1
d_call: TRBD2
clone_size: NA
cdr3_nt: TGCGCCAGCAGGTGGCGGGGGGCTGACACCGGGGAGCTGTTTTTT
cdr3_aa: CASRWRGADTGELFF

j_call: TRBJ2-5
v_call: TRBV4-1
d_call: TRBD1
clone_size: NA
cdr3_nt: TGCGCCAGCAGCCAACCAGGGGGCGAAGTAATGGGTGAAGAGACCCAGTACTTC
cdr3_aa: CASSQPGGEVMGEETQYF

j_call: TRBJ1-1
v_call: TRBV5-1
d_call: NA
clone_size: NA
cdr3_nt: TGCGCCAGCAACGTGTGGGGTAACACTGAAGCTTTCTTT
cdr3_aa: CASNVWGNTEAFF

j_call: TRBJ2-7
v_call: TRBV28
d_call: TRBD2
clone_size: NA
cdr3_nt: TGTGCCAGCAGTTTGGGGGGGGTCTACGAGCAGTACTTC
cdr3_aa: CASSLGGVYEQYF

j_call: TRBJ2-3
v_call: TRBV5-6
d_call: NA
clone_size: NA
cdr3_nt: TGTGCCAGCAGCTTGCCCGGCACAGATACGCAGTATTTT
cdr3_aa: CASSLPGTDTQYF

j_call: TRBJ2-2
v_call: TRBV5-1
d_call: NA
clone_size: NA
cdr3_nt: TGCGCCAGCAGCTTGGGAGGGAACACCGGGGAGCTGTTTTTT
cdr3_aa: CASSLGGNTGELFF

j_call: TRBJ1-3
v_call: TRBV7-9
d_call: NA
clone_size: NA
cdr3_nt: TGTGCCAGCAGCTTATGGCCGGGAAAGTCTGGAAACACCATATATTTT
cdr3_aa: CASSLWPGKSGNTIYF

j_call: TRBJ2-1
v_call: TRBV6-1
d_call: NA
clone_size: NA
cdr3_nt: TGTGCCAGCAGTGATCCGCTGGGGGGCCGAAGCTCCTACAATGAGCAGTTCTTC
cdr3_aa: CASSDPLGGRSSYNEQFF

j_call: TRBJ1-1
v_call: TRBV6-1
d_call: NA
clone_size: NA
cdr3_nt: TGTGCCAGCAGTGAAAACCTTGGCATGGGGACTGAAGCTTTCTTT
cdr3_aa: CASSENLGMGTEAFF

j_call: TRBJ2-7
v_call: TRBV7-6
d_call: NA
clone_size: NA
cdr3_nt: TGTGCCAGCAGCTTATTCGGCGAGCAGTACTTC
cdr3_aa: CASSLFGEQYF

j_call: TRBJ2-1
v_call: TRBV10-3
d_call: NA
clone_size: NA
cdr3_nt: TGTGCCATCAGTGAGTCGGTCAGGGTGAGTGAGCAGTTCTTC
cdr3_aa: CAISESVRVSEQFF

j_call: TRBJ1-3
v_call: TRBV7-9
d_call: NA
clone_size: NA
cdr3_nt: TGTGCCAGCAGCGCCGCAAACACCATATATTTT
cdr3_aa: CASSAANTIYF